This paragraph reports one T cell receptor (beta chain). The target antigen is unknown. The treatment: roughly 10-day PBMC culture with coronavirus spike peptide pools or control peptides (ViraFEST assay). Each well held more than 1.5 million PBMCs in IL-2 (around 10 IU/ml) medium with around 10 ug/ml peptide pools. The CDR3 contains 16 residues. Germline CDR1 SGHTA, CDR2 FQGTGA. J gave up 0 bases and V 5 bases, and 6 bases lay outside the gene matches. Sequenced with the Oncomine TCR Beta short-read assay was DNA taken from cultured CD4+ T cells. TCRdb called the PCR reads again in MiXCR, with one record for every CDR3 protein. The sample has under 8,000 distinct CDR3 sequences, around 20% seen once. This entry is derived from a study of vaccination and CD4 T cells after COVID-19. Study as a whole: Across the group, participants received two doses of either BNT162b2 or mRNA-1273 vaccine.

The receptor comes from a human donor who had recovered from COVID-19. Source: CD4+ T cells from blood, cultured in vitro, taken after SARS-CoV-2 vaccination. The chain couples TRBV7-3 to TRBJ2-3; TRBD2 matches at 9 bases. CDR3 in amino acids: CASSISGGRSTDTQYF. The CDR3 bases are TGTGCCAGCAGCATTAGCGGGGGCCGTAGCACAGATACGCAGTATTTT.